One and the same sample provided the 29 T cell receptor beta chains below, sequenced in a study of response to subunit inactivated influenza vaccine. MiXCR, applied by TCRdb to the RT-PCR reads, yields one record per CDR3 protein. The repertoire holds 450,000 to 550,000 distinct CDR3 sequences, with approximately 24% as singletons. Sample: CD4+ T cells sorted from PBMCs, taken around 5 days after vaccination. The receptor source for this set is a man aged 45 to 65 who received an inactivated influenza vaccine.

This clonotype showed up just a few times. The rearrangement joins TRBV10-3 to TRBJ1-1; D ambiguous. The germline V and J ends were trimmed by 0 bases and 2 bases, with 7 bases remaining between them. Germline CDR1 and CDR2: ENHRY and SYGVKD. CDR3 length: 14 residues. The CDR3 coding sequence is TGTGCCATCAGTGAGTCGGACCCCAACACTGAAGCTTTCTTT. Translated, it gives CAISESDPNTEAFF.

The chain employs TRBV20-1 and TRBJ2-3, with 10 bases fitting TRBD2. The CDR3 length is 14 residues. J gave up 5 bases and V 5 bases, and 7 bases lay outside the gene matches. Germline V gives CDR1 DFQATT, CDR2 SNEGSKA (reference sequence). CDR3 DNA: TGCAGTGCTCCCGGGACTAGCGTTGGAGATACGCAGTATTTT. Translating gives CSAPGTSVGDTQYF.

This clonotype was counted between two and nine times. This sequence joins TRBV29-1 and TRBJ2-3; 8 nucleotides agree with TRBD2. V was clipped by 6 bases and J by 0 bases; unmatched bases: 5. The CDR3 length is 14 residues. Germline V gene data show CDR1 as SQVTM and CDR2 as ANQGSEA. The DNA for the CDR3 is TGCAGCGTCGCCGGGACTAGTAGCACAGATACGCAGTATTTT. Its translation: CSVAGTSSTDTQYF.

This clonotype turned up a few times. This chain uses TRBV28 with TRBJ1-5; 11 bases match TRBD1. V shed 6 bases and J 4 bases; nucleotides not matched to a gene: 8. This CDR3 contains 16 residues. Per germline, CDR1 MDHEN and CDR2 SYDVKM. The CDR3 DNA is TGTGCCAGCAGATATCCGGGACAGGGGGTGAATCAGCCCCAGCATTTT. Translating it yields CASRYPGQGVNQPQHF. Using reference TRBV28 and TRBJ1-5 for the parts outside the CDR3, the full variable domain is DVKVTQSSRYLVKRTGEKVFLECVQDMDHENMFWYRQDPGLGLRLIYFSYDVKMKEKGDIPEGYSVSREKKERFSLILESASTNQTSMYLCASRYPGQGVNQPQHFGDGTRLSIL.

The V and J genes are TRBV12-3 or TRBV12-4 and TRBJ2-3, with 9 nucleotides matching TRBD2. J was trimmed by 6 bases and V by 6 bases; bases with no gene match: 7. The CDR3 loop spans 14 amino acids. CDR3 region: CASRRAGGPDTQYF. CDR3 in DNA: TGTGCCAGCAGGCGCGCGGGGGGGCCGGATACGCAGTATTTT.

The chain links TRBV10-3 to TRBJ2-3; maybe TRBD1 (5 bases). Trimming left V 5 bases short and J 2 bases short, with 17 bases between. The CDR3 has 16 residues. Germline V gives CDR1 ENHRY, CDR2 SYGVKD. DNA for the CDR3: TGTGCCATCAGTTCGGGTAGGGGATTCAACACAGATACGCAGTATTTT. Encoded protein: CAISSGRGFNTDTQYF.

In this sample, this clonotype turned up a few times. This chain joins TRBV12-3 or TRBV12-4 and TRBJ2-1, with D unclear. Deletions cut 9 bases from V and 8 bases from J, with 17 bases between. This CDR3 comprises 13 residues. CDR3 protein: CASVLSLVDEQFF. CDR3 coding DNA: TGTGCCAGTGTCCTCAGCCTCGTAGATGAGCAGTTCTTC.

This chain joins TRBV20-1 and TRBJ1-2, with D tentatively TRBD1 (5 bases). Germline V gene sequence: CDR1 DFQATT, CDR2 SNEGSKA (reference sequence). Deletions cut 6 bases from V and 5 bases from J, with 25 bases between. This CDR3 has 16 amino acids. The DNA of the CDR3 is TGCAGTGCGACCCCCGGGACGGCCAGTTCCGATTATGGCTACACCTTC. This codes for CSATPGTASSDYGYTF.

This clonotype was recorded a few times. V and J are TRBV6-2 or TRBV6-3 and TRBJ2-7; no reliable D call. Deletions cut 2 bases from V and 4 bases from J, with 9 bases between. This CDR3 region has 13 residues. CDR1 MNHEY and CDR2 SVGEGT come from the germline V gene. CDR3 amino acids: CASSYQVGYEQYF. CDR3 nucleotide sequence: TGTGCCAGCAGTTACCAGGTGGGGTACGAGCAGTACTTC.

The rearrangement joins TRBV2 to TRBJ1-5; D remains unclear. Germline lookup yields CDR1 SNHLY and CDR2 FYNNEI. The CDR3 is 12 residues long. V was cut by 4 bases and J by 10 bases, with 11 bases left in between. The CDR3 loop is CASSVGSEPQHF. The DNA for the CDR3 is TGTGCCAGCAGTGTAGGGAGTGAACCCCAGCATTTT.

This clonotype has a handful of counts. This rearrangement joins TRBV24-1 to TRBJ2-5; TRBD1 matches 8 bases. Looked up from germline, CDR1 is KGHDR and CDR2 is SFDVKD. The CDR3 loop spans 18 amino acids. V shed 4 bases, J shed 5 bases, and the junction held 17 bases outside the gene matches. The CDR3 sequence: CATSEPQGTGTNGETQYF. In nucleotides, the CDR3 is TGTGCCACCAGTGAACCACAGGGGACAGGCACCAACGGGGAGACCCAGTACTTC.

There are a few counts of this clonotype. The chain links TRBV12-3 or TRBV12-4 to TRBJ2-1; 7 bases align to TRBD2. V shed 2 bases, J shed 5 bases, and the junction held 6 bases outside the gene matches. The CDR3 consists of 15 residues. The CDR3 DNA is TGTGCCAGCAGTTTAATCGTTGCGGGAGACAATGAGCAGTTCTTC. Amino acid sequence: CASSLIVAGDNEQFF.

This clonotype came up a few times. The CDR3 sequence is CASSSRTTSRAYGTDTQYF. As DNA, the CDR3 is TGTGCCAGCAGCTCTCGAACCACATCCCGGGCCTACGGGACAGATACGCAGTATTTT. V usage is TRBV13 and J usage is TRBJ2-3, with D unclear. Deletions cut 4 bases from V and 3 bases from J, with 26 bases between. CDR1 is PRHDT, CDR2 FYEKMQ, per germline (reference sequence). This CDR3 comprises 19 residues.

The chain has TRBV12-3 or TRBV12-4 and TRBJ2-3; the D is unclear. This CDR3 spans 14 amino acids. V was shortened by 3 bases and J by 2 bases, with 9 bases between the two germline ends. Here the CDR3 DNA reads TGTGCCAGCAGTTTGTGGGCGGACACAGATACGCAGTATTTT. It codes for CASSLWADTDTQYF.

The sample holds a few counts of this clonotype. The chain recombines TRBV6-5 with TRBJ2-3; 10 nucleotides line up with TRBD2. Trimming took 3 bases from V and 5 from J; bases not matched to a gene: 8. The CDR3 sequence is 16 residues long. Germline assignment: CDR1 MNHEY and CDR2 SVGAGI. The CDR3 DNA reads as TGTGCCAGCAGTTATGAGAGCGGGAGGGGTCAAGATACGCAGTATTTT. Residues: CASSYESGRGQDTQYF.

There are a few counts of this clonotype. The DNA for the CDR3 is TGCGCCAGCAGCGGCGGACAGAGAAGCAATGAGCAGTTCTTC. It translates to CASSGGQRSNEQFF. V gene TRBV5-1 combines with J gene TRBJ2-1; the D gene is possibly TRBD1 (6 bases). V lost 4 bases and J 6 bases, leaving 14 bases between the germline ends. Germline CDR1 is SGHRS and CDR2 is YFSETQ. This CDR3 has 14 residues.

The genes are TRBV28 and TRBJ1-4; D might be TRBD1 (5 bases). Trimming left V 5 bases short and J 4 bases short, with 14 bases between. Germline V lookup: CDR1 MDHEN, CDR2 SYDVKM. This CDR3 is built from 15 residues. DNA for the CDR3: TGTGCCAGCAGTAACCTCCGGGGGTATAATGAAAAACTGTTTTTT. The encoded protein is CASSNLRGYNEKLFF.

This clonotype was seen a few times. CDR3 region: CASSQDIQRPDGYTF. The CDR3 DNA reads TGTGCCAGCAGCCAAGATATTCAGCGGCCGGATGGCTACACCTTC. The chain employs TRBV14 and TRBJ1-2; D is ambiguous. The germline V and J ends were trimmed by 0 bases and 6 bases, with 14 bases remaining between them. The CDR3 is made up of 15 amino acids. Germline V lookup: CDR1 SGHDN, CDR2 FVKESK.

This sequence joins TRBV15 and TRBJ2-5; D is uncertain. The CDR3 contains 13 residues. With 3 bases removed from V and 5 bases from J, the gap between germline ends came to 10 bases. Germline V gene data show CDR1 as LNHNV and CDR2 as YYDKDF (reference sequence). In DNA, the CDR3 is TGTGCCACCAGCAGGGATACCTGGGAGACCCAGTACTTC. Translation: CATSRDTWETQYF.

There are a few counts of this clonotype. The chain joins TRBV28 to TRBJ2-7; D is tentatively TRBD1 or TRBD2 (6 bases each). The CDR3 runs to 17 residues. Germline V gene data show CDR1 as MDHEN and CDR2 as SYDVKM. The ends were cut back, 6 bases at V and 0 bases at J, with 21 bases in the middle. The CDR3 sequence: CASSNFRGQGPSYEQYF. The CDR3 DNA is TGTGCCAGCAGCAACTTTCGGGGGCAGGGACCCTCCTACGAGCAGTACTTC.

This clonotype came up a few times. In nucleotides, the CDR3 is TGCGCCAGCAGCTTGGCCACGGAGGTCGATGAGCAGTTCTTC. Encoded protein: CASSLATEVDEQFF. The chain is built from TRBV5-1 and TRBJ2-1; a weak D match, TRBD2 (5 bases). Germline V gives CDR1 SGHRS, CDR2 YFSETQ. CDR3 length equals 14 residues. V shed 0 bases and J shed 8 bases, with 12 bases lying between them.

The DNA of the CDR3 is TGTGCCAGCAGCGCAGGGACTAGCGGGGGGCGGACTAATGAGCAGTTCTTC. Amino acids: CASSAGTSGGRTNEQFF. This sequence joins TRBV9 and TRBJ2-1; 15 bases are shared with TRBD2. The J segment lost 7 bases and the V segment lost 3 bases, leaving 8 bases of the junction unmatched. CDR3 length equals 17 residues. CDR1 SGDLS and CDR2 YYNGEE come from the germline V gene.

This clonotype has a handful of counts. The V and J genes are TRBV11-2 and TRBJ2-1; 7 positions match TRBD1. V lost 5 bases, J lost 6 bases, and 19 bases stayed unmatched. CDR3 length: 18 residues. Looked up from germline, CDR1 is SGHAT and CDR2 is FQNNGV. CDR3 protein: CASSNRQGQVLWGNEQFF. CDR3 sequence (DNA): TGTGCCAGCAGCAATCGACAGGGTCAGGTTCTCTGGGGCAATGAGCAGTTCTTC.

This clonotype was counted many times. As DNA, the CDR3 is TGCGCCAGCAGCGCGGACGGACAGGGACCGTTCTTC. This translates into CASSADGQGPFF. The chain carries TRBV5-1 and TRBJ2-1, with 8 positions matching TRBD1. The V gene end was trimmed by 4 bases and the J gene end by 15 bases; junction bases not matched to a gene: 9. Germline V gives CDR1 SGHRS, CDR2 YFSETQ. CDR3 length equals 12 residues.

The sample holds a few counts of this clonotype. This chain connects TRBV5-6 to TRBJ1-2; the match to TRBD1 covers 9 bases. This CDR3 has 13 residues. Germline CDR1 SGHDT, CDR2 YYEEEE. Germline trimming cut 3 bases from V and 7 bases from J; bases unmatched to any gene: 4. The CDR3 spells CASSWTGDSGYTF. The CDR3 DNA reads as TGTGCCAGCAGCTGGACAGGGGACTCTGGCTACACCTTC.

This sequence joins TRBV5-1 and TRBJ2-1; 10 nucleotides align to TRBD1. Losses at the gene ends were 4 bases for V and 7 bases for J; bases not matched to a gene: 8. The length of the CDR3 is 15 residues. Germline V CDR1 and CDR2: SGHRS, YFSETQ. The CDR3 spells CASSLTGGPENEQFF. The CDR3 bases are TGCGCCAGCAGCCTGACAGGGGGCCCGGAAAATGAGCAGTTCTTC.

This chain uses TRBV24-1 with TRBJ2-1; TRBD2 matches at 9 bases. V shed 4 bases and J 3 bases; nucleotides not matched to a gene: 6. This CDR3 is built from 16 residues. Germline V gene data show CDR1 as KGHDR and CDR2 as SFDVKD. The CDR3 protein is CATSDPIAGVYNEQFF. CDR3 bases: TGTGCCACCAGTGACCCAATAGCGGGAGTCTACAATGAGCAGTTCTTC.

This clonotype was counted a few times. V gene TRBV28 combines with J gene TRBJ2-1; maybe TRBD1 (6 bases). Trimming removed 5 bases at V and 0 bases at J, with 14 bases between. CDR1 MDHEN and CDR2 SYDVKM come from the germline V gene. This CDR3 spans 16 amino acids. CDR3 amino acids: CASSTLAGVSYNEQFF. Written as DNA, the CDR3 is TGTGCCAGCAGTACCCTCGCAGGGGTCTCCTACAATGAGCAGTTCTTC.

This clonotype was detected ten times or more. V is TRBV12-3 or TRBV12-4 and J is TRBJ1-6; no clear D gene. The CDR3 has 12 amino acids. Between the trimmed V and J ends, which lost 3 bases and 6 bases, there was a span of 3 bases. CDR3 protein: CASSFSNSPLHF. CDR3 coding DNA: TGTGCCAGCAGTTTCTCTAATTCACCCCTCCACTTT.